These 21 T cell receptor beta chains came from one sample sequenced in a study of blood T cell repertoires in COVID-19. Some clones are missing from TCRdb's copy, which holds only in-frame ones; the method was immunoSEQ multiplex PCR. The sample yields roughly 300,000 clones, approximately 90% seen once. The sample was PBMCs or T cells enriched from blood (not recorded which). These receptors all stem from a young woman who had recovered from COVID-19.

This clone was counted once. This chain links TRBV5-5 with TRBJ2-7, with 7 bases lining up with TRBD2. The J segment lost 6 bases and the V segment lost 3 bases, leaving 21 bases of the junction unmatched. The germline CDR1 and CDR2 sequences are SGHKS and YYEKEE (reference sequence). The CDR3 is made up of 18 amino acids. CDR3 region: CASSSTPGLGDFVGEQYF. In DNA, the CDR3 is TGTGCCAGCAGCTCGACCCCCGGACTAGGTGACTTTGTGGGCGAGCAGTACTTC.

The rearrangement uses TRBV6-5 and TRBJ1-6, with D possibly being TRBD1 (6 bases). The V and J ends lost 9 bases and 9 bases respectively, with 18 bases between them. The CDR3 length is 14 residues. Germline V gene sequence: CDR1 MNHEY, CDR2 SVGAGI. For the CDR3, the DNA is TGTGCCAGTTTTCCGGGACAAAATTTTTCACCCCTCCACTTT. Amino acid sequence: CASFPGQNFSPLHF.

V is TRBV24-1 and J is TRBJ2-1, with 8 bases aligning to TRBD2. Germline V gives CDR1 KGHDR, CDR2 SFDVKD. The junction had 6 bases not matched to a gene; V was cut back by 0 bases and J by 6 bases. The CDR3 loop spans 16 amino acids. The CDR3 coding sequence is TGTGCCACCAGTGATTTGGGTAGCGGGATGTCCAATGAGCAGTTCTTC. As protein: CATSDLGSGMSNEQFF.

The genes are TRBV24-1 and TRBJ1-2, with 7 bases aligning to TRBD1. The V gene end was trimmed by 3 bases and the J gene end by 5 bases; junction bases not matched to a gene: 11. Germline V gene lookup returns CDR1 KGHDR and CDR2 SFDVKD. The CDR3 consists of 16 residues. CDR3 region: CATSDTGTATRYGYTF. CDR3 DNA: TGTGCCACCAGTGATACCGGGACAGCGACTAGATATGGCTACACCTTC.

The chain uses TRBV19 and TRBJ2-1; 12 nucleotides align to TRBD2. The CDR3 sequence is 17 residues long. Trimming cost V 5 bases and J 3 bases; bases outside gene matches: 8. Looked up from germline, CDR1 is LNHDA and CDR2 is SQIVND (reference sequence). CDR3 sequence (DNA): TGTGCCAGTAGTCTTGCTAGCGGGAGGGCCCTCTACAATGAGCAGTTCTTC. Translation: CASSLASGRALYNEQFF.

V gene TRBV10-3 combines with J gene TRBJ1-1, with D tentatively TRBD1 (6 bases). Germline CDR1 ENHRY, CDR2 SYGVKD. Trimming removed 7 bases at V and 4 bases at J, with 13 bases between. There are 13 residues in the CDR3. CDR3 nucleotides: TGTGCCATCATGTCCGCAGGGGCCACTGAAGCTTTCTTT. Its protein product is CAIMSAGATEAFF.

This CDR3 reads CASSQVDSGSYEQYF. The CDR3 region has the DNA TGCGCCAGCAGCCAAGTGGATAGCGGGAGCTACGAGCAGTACTTC. This chain connects TRBV4-1 to TRBJ2-7; 9 bases agree with TRBD2. CDR1 is MGHRA, CDR2 YSYEKL, per germline. The CDR3 covers 15 residues. V was pared by 1 base and J by 3 bases, with 4 bases of the junction left unmatched.

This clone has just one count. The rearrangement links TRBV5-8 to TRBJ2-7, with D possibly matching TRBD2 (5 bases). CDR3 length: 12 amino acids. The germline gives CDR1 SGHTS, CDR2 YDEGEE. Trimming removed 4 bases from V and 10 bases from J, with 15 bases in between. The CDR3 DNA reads TGTGCCAGCAGCCTAACTATCGGAGGACAGTACTTC. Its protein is CASSLTIGGQYF.

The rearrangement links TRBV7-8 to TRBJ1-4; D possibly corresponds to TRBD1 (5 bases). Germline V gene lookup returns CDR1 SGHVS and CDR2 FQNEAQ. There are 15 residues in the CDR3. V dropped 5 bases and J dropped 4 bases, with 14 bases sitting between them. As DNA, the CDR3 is TGTGCCAGCAGCGTCCTGGGGCTTTATAATGAAAAACTGTTTTTT. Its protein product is CASSVLGLYNEKLFF.

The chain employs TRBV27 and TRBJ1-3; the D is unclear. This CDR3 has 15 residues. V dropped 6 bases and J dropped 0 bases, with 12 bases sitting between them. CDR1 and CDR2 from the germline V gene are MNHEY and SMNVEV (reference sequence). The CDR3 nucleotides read TGTGCCAGCAGCCCCGACGGGAACTCTGGAAACACCATATATTTT. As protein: CASSPDGNSGNTIYF.

The CDR3 loop reads CASRGLGIDEKLFF. CDR3 bases: TGTGCCAGCCGGGGGTTGGGTATCGATGAAAAACTGTTTTTT. V and J are TRBV6-5 and TRBJ1-4, with a weak D call TRBD1 (5 bases). The CDR3 spans 14 residues. Germline V CDR1 and CDR2: MNHEY, SVGAGI. Trimming took off 8 bases at V and 6 bases at J, with 16 bases between the two ends.

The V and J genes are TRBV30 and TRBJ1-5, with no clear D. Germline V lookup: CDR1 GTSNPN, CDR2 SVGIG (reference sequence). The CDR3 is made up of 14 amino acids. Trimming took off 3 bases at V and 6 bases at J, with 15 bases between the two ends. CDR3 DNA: TGTGCCTGGAGCCCAGTAACTTCAGGTCAGCCCCAGCATTTT. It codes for CAWSPVTSGQPQHF. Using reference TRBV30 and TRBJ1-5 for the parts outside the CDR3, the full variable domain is SQTIHQWPATLVQPVGSPLSLECTVEGTSNPNLYWYRQAAGRGLQLLFYSVGIGQISSEVPQNLSASRPQDRQFILSSKKLLLSDSGFYLCAWSPVTSGQPQHFGDGTRLSIL.

The CDR3 DNA sequence: TGTGCCAGTACCCCGGGACAGGGGATTGAAACGAGGGGCTACACCTTC. Its translation: CASTPGQGIETRGYTF. This chain links TRBV19 with TRBJ1-2, with 10 bases identical to TRBD1. Germline assignment: CDR1 LNHDA and CDR2 SQIVND (reference sequence). CDR3 length: 16 amino acids. Trimming cost V 7 bases and J 8 bases; bases outside gene matches: 16.

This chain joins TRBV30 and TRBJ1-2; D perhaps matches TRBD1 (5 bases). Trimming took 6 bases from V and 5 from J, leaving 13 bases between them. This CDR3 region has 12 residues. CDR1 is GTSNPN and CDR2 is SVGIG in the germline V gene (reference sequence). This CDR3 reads CACSRGRYGYTF. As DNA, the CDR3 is TGTGCCTGCTCACGGGGGAGGTATGGCTACACCTTC.

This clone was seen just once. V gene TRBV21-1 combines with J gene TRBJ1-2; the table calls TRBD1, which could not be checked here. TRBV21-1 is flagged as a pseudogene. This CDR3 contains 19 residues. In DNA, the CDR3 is TGTGCCAGCAGCAAAAAGGCGATGGACAGGGGGGAAGGGAACTATGGCTACACCTTC. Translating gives CASSKKAMDRGEGNYGYTF.

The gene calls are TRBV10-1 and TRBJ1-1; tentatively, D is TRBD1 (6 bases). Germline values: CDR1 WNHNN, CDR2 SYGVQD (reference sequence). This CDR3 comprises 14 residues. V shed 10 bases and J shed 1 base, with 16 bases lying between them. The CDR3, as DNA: TGCGCCACCGACAGGACAGCCGGGAACACTGAAGCTTTCTTT. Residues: CATDRTAGNTEAFF.

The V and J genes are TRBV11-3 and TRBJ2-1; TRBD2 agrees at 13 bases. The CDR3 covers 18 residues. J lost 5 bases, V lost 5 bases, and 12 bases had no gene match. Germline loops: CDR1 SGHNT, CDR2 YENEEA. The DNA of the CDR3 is TGTGCCAGCAGCCCGAAATTTGGGACTAGCGGGGTAGACAATGAGCAGTTCTTC. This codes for CASSPKFGTSGVDNEQFF.

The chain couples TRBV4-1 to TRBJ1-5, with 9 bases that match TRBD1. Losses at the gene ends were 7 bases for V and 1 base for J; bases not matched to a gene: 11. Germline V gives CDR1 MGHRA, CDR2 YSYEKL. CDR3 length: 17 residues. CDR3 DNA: TGCGCCAGCACGGAAGGGACAGGGAGAAGGAGCAATCAGCCCCAGCATTTT. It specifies CASTEGTGRRSNQPQHF.

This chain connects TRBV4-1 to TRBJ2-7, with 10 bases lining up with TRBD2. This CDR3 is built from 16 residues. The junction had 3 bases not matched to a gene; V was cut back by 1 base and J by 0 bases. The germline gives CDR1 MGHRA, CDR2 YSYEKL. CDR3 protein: CASSQVSSGGSYEQYF. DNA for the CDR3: TGCGCCAGCAGCCAAGTATCTAGCGGGGGCTCCTACGAGCAGTACTTC.

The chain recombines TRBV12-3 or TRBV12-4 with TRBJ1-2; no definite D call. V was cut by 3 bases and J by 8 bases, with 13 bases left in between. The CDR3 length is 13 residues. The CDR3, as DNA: TGTGCCAGCAGTTTGTTAAGAGGGTTGGGCTACACCTTC. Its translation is CASSLLRGLGYTF.

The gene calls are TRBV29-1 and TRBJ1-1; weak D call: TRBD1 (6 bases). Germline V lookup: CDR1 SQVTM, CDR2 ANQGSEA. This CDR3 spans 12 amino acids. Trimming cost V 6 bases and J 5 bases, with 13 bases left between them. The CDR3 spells CSVAAQGTEAFF. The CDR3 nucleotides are TGCAGCGTAGCGGCGCAGGGGACTGAAGCTTTCTTT.